One and the same sample provided the 24 T cell receptor beta chains below, sequenced in a study of cytomegalovirus exposure and HLA in healthy donors (dated by TCRdb to about 2017). Library construction relied on the immunoSEQ multiplex PCR assay. For the multiplex PCR, a mixture combining 60 forward primers for TCR Vbeta segments and 13 reverse primers for TCR Jbeta segments was used. Entries here come from immuneACCESS through TCRdb and include only in-frame sequences with V and J called. Some clones fail to appear in such tables; in the studies checked, an unresolved V gene covers under half of the shortfall, and the cause of the remainder is unknown. The sample has about 160,000 clones on record. 1.3% of the sample goes to the ten largest clones. The source material was PBMCs. All receptors come from a woman aged 55-69 years in good health and CMV-seronegative.

The chain links TRBV19 to TRBJ1-1, with 11 nucleotides matching TRBD1. The CDR3 consists of 13 residues. CDR1 and CDR2 from the germline V gene are LNHDA and SQIVND (reference sequence). V gave up 9 bases and J gave up 4 bases; unmatched junction bases: 4. The CDR3 nucleotides are TGTGCCAGCCGCGGACAGGGGGCCACTGAAGCTTTCTTT. Its translation is CASRGQGATEAFF.

This rearrangement joins TRBV4-3 to TRBJ1-5; D unresolved. The germline V gene has CDR1 LGHNA and CDR2 YSLEER. With 2 bases removed from V and 5 bases from J, the gap between germline ends came to 10 bases. This CDR3 contains 14 residues. The CDR3 DNA follows: TGCGCCAGCAGCCAATGGGGAGACTATCAGCCCCAGCATTTT. Its translation is CASSQWGDYQPQHF.

V gene TRBV7-7 combines with J gene TRBJ2-2, with 8 nucleotides matching TRBD1. Germline CDR1 reads SSHAT; CDR2 reads FNYEAQ (reference sequence). The CDR3 has 18 amino acids. With V trimmed by 2 bases and J by 2 bases, 10 bases remained unmatched. CDR3 nucleotide sequence: TGTGCCAGCAGCTTACGTCCCCCCGGGACAGGCAACACCGGGGAGCTGTTTTTT. As protein: CASSLRPPGTGNTGELFF.

The chain recombines TRBV10-3 with TRBJ1-1, with D maybe TRBD1 (5 bases). V was shortened by 10 bases and J by 1 base, with 13 bases between the two germline ends. Germline V gives CDR1 ENHRY, CDR2 SYGVKD. There are 13 residues in the CDR3. CDR3 protein: CATSQEQNTEAFF. As DNA, the CDR3 is TGTGCCACATCACAGGAACAGAACACTGAAGCTTTCTTT.

The chain has TRBV11-2 and TRBJ2-5; 7 bases line up with TRBD1. Losses at the gene ends were 3 bases for V and 4 bases for J; bases not matched to a gene: 8. CDR3 size: 15 residues. CDR1 and CDR2 (germline): SGHAT, FQNNGV. CDR3 residues: CASSLTGKSGETQYF. In nucleotides, the CDR3 is TGTGCCAGCAGCTTGACAGGGAAAAGTGGAGAGACCCAGTACTTC.

DNA for the CDR3: TGTGCCAGCGTCTACGAAGAGGGTTTCACTGAAGCTTTCTTT. Its protein is CASVYEEGFTEAFF. The chain carries TRBV2 and TRBJ1-1; D unresolved. The ends were cut back, 8 bases at V and 4 bases at J, with 17 bases in the middle. Looked up from germline, CDR1 is SNHLY and CDR2 is FYNNEI. The CDR3 consists of 14 residues.

This chain uses TRBV7-2 with TRBJ2-2; tentative D call: TRBD2 (6 bases). Trimming cost V 1 base and J 3 bases, with 9 bases left between them. Germline CDR1 reads SGHTA; CDR2 reads FQGNSA. The length of the CDR3 is 15 residues. Here the CDR3 reads CASSLESGDTGELFF. The CDR3 bases are TGTGCCAGCAGCTTAGAGTCGGGGGACACCGGGGAGCTGTTTTTT.

This chain links TRBV6-5 with TRBJ1-2; unclear D gene. The CDR3 is 14 residues long. Trimming removed 0 bases at V and 10 bases at J, with 15 bases between. Germline lookup yields CDR1 MNHEY and CDR2 SVGAGI. The CDR3 DNA follows: TGTGCCAGCAGTTACTCGAACGGGAGGGAGGACTACACCTTC. Encoded protein: CASSYSNGREDYTF.

The V call is TRBV12-5, the J call TRBJ1-3, with TRBD1 as a possible D gene (5 bases). Per germline, CDR1 LGHNT and CDR2 FRNRAP. V was pared by 7 bases and J by 1 base, with 8 bases between. The CDR3 runs 13 residues. For the CDR3, the DNA is TGTGCTAGTGAGGGGTCTTCTGGAAACACCATATATTTT. This gives the protein CASEGSSGNTIYF.

The gene calls are TRBV10-3 and TRBJ2-5; TRBD1 agrees at 9 bases. TRBJ2-7 explains the end of the DNA better; the J call may be wrong. CDR3 length equals 14 residues. Germline CDR1 and CDR2: ENHRY and SYGVKD. The CDR3 nucleotides are TGTGCCATCAGTGAATGGGACAGGGCCTACGAGCAGTACTTC. Translated: CAISEWDRAYEQYF.

V gene TRBV15 combines with J gene TRBJ1-3; 7 bases line up with TRBD1. This CDR3 has 17 amino acids. Germline CDR1 and CDR2: LNHNV and YYDKDF (reference sequence). V dropped 5 bases and J dropped 4; count of bases not matched to a gene: 14. CDR3 loop: CATSREPAGGTGNTIYF. CDR3 nucleotides: TGTGCCACCAGCCGCGAGCCCGCAGGGGGGACGGGAAACACCATATATTTT.

The chain combines TRBV15 with TRBJ2-7; D perhaps matches TRBD2 (5 bases). The ends were cut back, 3 bases at V and 6 bases at J, with 18 bases in the middle. In germline, CDR1 is LNHNV, CDR2 YYDKDF (reference sequence). There are 15 residues in the CDR3. This chain's CDR3 is CATSSGPGSGIEQYF. The CDR3 nucleotides read TGTGCCACCAGCAGTGGGCCGGGCTCGGGGATCGAGCAGTACTTC.

The chain is built from TRBV15 and TRBJ2-5; a weak D match, TRBD2 (6 bases). Trimming stripped 0 bases from V and 5 bases from J, with 10 bases between. CDR1 is LNHNV and CDR2 is YYDKDF in the germline V gene (reference sequence). This CDR3 is built from 14 residues. This CDR3 is CATSRDPGGETQYF. The CDR3 DNA is TGTGCCACCAGCAGAGATCCTGGAGGGGAGACCCAGTACTTC.

The chain employs TRBV2 and TRBJ2-2; TRBD2 aligns across 9 bases. Looked up from germline, CDR1 is SNHLY and CDR2 is FYNNEI. V lost 9 bases, J lost 5 bases, and 10 bases stayed unmatched. This CDR3 has 15 amino acids. The CDR3 nucleotides read TGTGCCAGTAAGAGACTAGCGGAGCGAACCGGGGAGCTGTTTTTT. Protein sequence: CASKRLAERTGELFF.

The rearrangement joins TRBV7-9 to TRBJ1-4, with D hard to call. The germline V gene encodes CDR1 SEHNR and CDR2 FQNEAQ (reference sequence). This CDR3 contains 13 residues. With 4 bases removed from V and 6 bases from J, the gap between germline ends came to 9 bases. CDR3 loop: CASSSRVDEKLFF. The CDR3 DNA reads TGTGCCAGCAGCTCCCGGGTAGATGAAAAACTGTTTTTT.

Regarding this clone: One end of the junction does not line up with germline, which may come from a read error. The V and J genes are TRBV5-1 and TRBJ1-2; D may be TRBD1 (5 bases). The CDR3 consists of 14 residues. Germline V gene lookup returns CDR1 SGHRS and CDR2 YFSETQ. The CDR3 DNA is TGCGCCAGCACCTTGGATTATACGGAGGGGGGCTACACCTTC. Its protein product is CASTLDYTEGGYTF.

The chain couples TRBV9 to TRBJ1-1; weak D call: TRBD1 (6 bases). The CDR3 is 15 residues long. From germline, CDR1 is SGDLS and CDR2 YYNGEE. V lost 0 bases, J lost 1 base, and 10 bases lay in between. CDR3 nucleotide sequence: TGTGCCAGCAGCGTAGGGGGAGGGGGGAACACTGAAGCTTTCTTT. Translation: CASSVGGGGNTEAFF.

The chain combines TRBV27 with TRBJ1-1; possibly TRBD1 for D (5 bases). The CDR3 extends over 17 amino acids. V lost 4 bases and J lost 4, with 22 bases in between. Germline V lookup: CDR1 MNHEY, CDR2 SMNVEV (reference sequence). For the CDR3, the DNA is TGTGCCAGCAGTTGGGTCAGTCCGCTTAAAAGGGGCACTGAAGCTTTCTTT. It yields the protein CASSWVSPLKRGTEAFF.

This chain connects TRBV4-1 to TRBJ2-1; 7 bases match TRBD2. V lost 9 bases, J lost 1 base, and 9 bases stayed unmatched. The CDR3 consists of 15 residues. CDR1 MGHRA and CDR2 YSYEKL come from the germline V gene. Here the CDR3 reads CASQAGPLSYNEQFF. The CDR3 DNA sequence: TGCGCCAGTCAAGCGGGGCCCCTATCCTACAATGAGCAGTTCTTC.

This chain joins TRBV5-4 and TRBJ2-3; the D gene is possibly TRBD1 (6 bases). The CDR3 has 13 residues. V lost 5 bases, J lost 2 bases, and 9 bases lay in between. Germline V gene lookup returns CDR1 SGHNT and CDR2 YYREEE (reference sequence). The CDR3: CASRRDNTDTQYF. The CDR3, as DNA: TGTGCCAGCAGACGGGACAACACAGATACGCAGTATTTT.

This rearrangement joins TRBV15 to TRBJ2-7, with D possibly matching TRBD1 (8 bases). V lost 5 bases and J 4 bases, leaving 12 bases between the germline ends. The germline V gene encodes CDR1 LNHNV and CDR2 YYDKDF (reference sequence). The CDR3 is made up of 13 amino acids. In nucleotides, the CDR3 is TGTGCCACCAGCCGGGGGGACAGGTACGAGCAGTACTTC. Translated, it gives CATSRGDRYEQYF.

The V call is TRBV30, the J call TRBJ2-1; possibly TRBD1 for D (5 bases). V was cut by 4 bases and J by 6 bases, with 13 bases left in between. The CDR3 is 13 residues long. The germline V gene has CDR1 GTSNPN and CDR2 SVGIG (reference sequence). DNA of the CDR3: TGTGCCTGGAAAGGTTGGGGCCTCAATGAGCAGTTCTTC. It encodes CAWKGWGLNEQFF.

Comment on this clone: A read error may account for a junction end that differs from germline. The chain recombines TRBV5-4 with TRBJ2-5; a weak D match, TRBD1 (5 bases). The CDR3 is 18 amino acids. Germline V gene data show CDR1 as SGHNT and CDR2 as YYREEE (reference sequence). CDR3 DNA sequence: TGTGCCAGCAGCATCCAGGGCCATTCCTTGGCCCCTCAAGAGGCCCAGTACTTC. Its protein is CASSIQGHSLAPQEAQYF.

The rearrangement links TRBV10-3 to TRBJ2-1, with a possible D match to TRBD1 (6 bases). The V gene's germline CDR1 is ENHRY and CDR2 SYGVKD. The V gene lost 8 bases and the J gene lost 7 bases, with 15 bases spanning the gap. The CDR3 contains 13 residues. The CDR3 reads CAIQGLNGNEQFF. For the CDR3, the DNA is TGTGCCATCCAGGGGCTAAATGGAAATGAGCAGTTCTTC.